One and the same sample provided the 9 T cell receptor beta chains below, sequenced in a study of T cell repertoires in cytomegalovirus infection (dated by TCRdb to the late 2010s). The sample was run on an Illumina HiSeq 1500. Using fastp trimming at Q25 and MiXCR clonotype assembly, TCRdb reanalyzed the public sequencing data and kept in-frame beta chains. Records with the same CDR3 protein are collapsed into one entry carrying the most frequent genes and DNA. The sample table lists approximately 320,000 distinct CDR3 sequences, more than 9% of them with a count of one. Clones ranked in the top ten supply 3.5% to 4.5% of the sample. Sequenced sample: PBMCs. Every receptor here comes from a human donor in good health (CMV status not recorded). Some clones in this sample may be carry-over from other donors' samples.

This clonotype was counted at least ten times. The CDR3 region has the DNA TGTGCCAGCAGCTTAGCGAGTGTAGGAGAGACCCAGTACTTC. Its translation is CASSLASVGETQYF. The chain employs TRBV7-2 and TRBJ2-5; D is unclear. Deletions cut 0 bases from V and 4 bases from J, with 9 bases between. CDR3 length: 14 amino acids. Germline V CDR1 and CDR2: SGHTA, FQGNSA.

This clonotype was counted ten times or more. This CDR3 is CASSFGGPQPQHF. DNA for the CDR3: TGTGCCAGCAGCTTTGGGGGCCCTCAGCCCCAGCATTTT. The chain employs TRBV7-9 and TRBJ1-5; tentatively, D is TRBD1 (6 bases). The germline CDR1 and CDR2 sequences are SEHNR and FQNEAQ (reference sequence). Trimming took off 3 bases at V and 6 bases at J, with 9 bases between the two ends. CDR3 size: 13 residues.

By its share, this clonotype is medium-sized. The rearrangement links TRBV7-2 to TRBJ2-1; D uncertain. CDR3 length: 13 amino acids. V was clipped by 4 bases and J by 1 base, with 5 bases between them. Per germline, CDR1 SGHTA and CDR2 FQGNSA. The CDR3 DNA sequence: TGTGCCAGCAGCTCTCGGTCCTACAATGAGCAGTTCTTC. This codes for CASSSRSYNEQFF. Full variable domain (missing parts from reference TRBV7-2 and TRBJ2-1): GAGVSQSPSNKVTEKGKDVELRCDPISGHTALYWYRQSLGQGLEFLIYFQGNSAPDKSGLPSDRFSAERTGGSVSTLTIQRTQQEDSAVYLCASSSRSYNEQFFGPGTRLTVL.

This clonotype was seen more than once but under ten times. This rearrangement joins TRBV4-3 to TRBJ1-5; the D is unclear. V was cut by 0 bases and J by 0 bases, with 6 bases left in between. Germline CDR1 reads LGHNA; CDR2 reads YSLEER. CDR3 length: 15 amino acids. The CDR3 here is CASSQDFNSNQPQHF. The CDR3 DNA reads TGCGCCAGCAGCCAAGATTTTAATAGCAATCAGCCCCAGCATTTT.

This clonotype was observed a few times. The gene calls are TRBV20-1 and TRBJ2-7; D might be TRBD2 (6 bases). CDR3 size: 15 residues. Germline CDR1 DFQATT, CDR2 SNEGSKA (reference sequence). V lost 5 bases and J 3 bases, leaving 20 bases between the germline ends. CDR3 in amino acids: CSAHSSGTLNYEQYF. DNA of the CDR3: TGCAGTGCTCATTCGTCCGGGACTCTCAACTACGAGCAGTACTTC.

This clonotype appeared many times. The V and J genes are TRBV4-3 and TRBJ2-7; the D gene is possibly TRBD2 (6 bases). Trimming pared 0 bases from V and 0 bases from J, leaving 15 bases between. Germline CDR1 is LGHNA and CDR2 is YSLEER. The CDR3 length is 17 residues. The CDR3 DNA is TGCGCCAGCAGCCAAGATCCGGCGGGGCGAAGCTCCTACGAGCAGTACTTC. Protein product: CASSQDPAGRSSYEQYF.

This clonotype has at least ten counts. This sequence joins TRBV7-9 and TRBJ2-1; TRBD1 matches at 9 bases. Trimming took 5 bases from V and 4 from J; bases not matched to a gene: 15. Germline V gives CDR1 SEHNR, CDR2 FQNEAQ (reference sequence). The CDR3 extends over 18 amino acids. The CDR3 region is CASSPPGQGSFLYNEQFF. DNA for the CDR3: TGTGCCAGCAGCCCCCCGGGACAGGGTTCTTTCTTGTACAATGAGCAGTTCTTC.

This clonotype occurred many times. The chain recombines TRBV7-2 with TRBJ2-1; D possibly matches TRBD1 or TRBD2 (5 bases each). There are 14 residues in the CDR3. Trimming removed 5 bases at V and 5 bases at J, with 13 bases between. Germline V gene data show CDR1 as SGHTA and CDR2 as FQGNSA. The CDR3 sequence: CASSLGRRDNEQFF. The CDR3, as DNA: TGTGCCAGCAGCCTGGGACGGCGCGACAATGAGCAGTTCTTC. The variable domain in full, with the rest retrieved from reference TRBV7-2 and TRBJ2-1, is GAGVSQSPSNKVTEKGKDVELRCDPISGHTALYWYRQSLGQGLEFLIYFQGNSAPDKSGLPSDRFSAERTGGSVSTLTIQRTQQEDSAVYLCASSLGRRDNEQFFGPGTRLTVL.

This chain joins TRBV20-1 and TRBJ2-7, with TRBD2 matching 12 bases. The CDR3 is made up of 15 amino acids. Trimming took 5 bases from V and 6 from J; bases not matched to a gene: 11. The germline V gene encodes CDR1 DFQATT and CDR2 SNEGSKA (reference sequence). CDR3 sequence (DNA): TGCAGTGCTGAAGGGAGACTAGCGGGAGAGAGCGAGCAGTACTTC. Its translation is CSAEGRLAGESEQYF.